This T cell receptor (beta chain) was found in a study of cytomegalovirus exposure and HLA in healthy donors. Amplification used 60 Vbeta primers and 13 Jbeta primers. TCRdb's copy holds only in-frame clones and misses some; the assay was immunoSEQ multiplex PCR. This sample contains over 100,000 clones. Germline CDR1 SNHLY, CDR2 FYNNEI. The CDR3 contains 13 residues. V was pared by 7 bases and J by 2 bases, with 4 bases of the junction left unmatched. The donors (healthy individuals) were bone marrow donors. Specimen: PBMCs. This receptor was identified in a woman between 35 and 50 years old in good health and CMV-seropositive. This chain joins TRBV2 and TRBJ2-5, with TRBD2 matching 7 bases. CDR3 in DNA: TGTGCCAGCACTACTAGCGCGCAAGAGACCCAGTACTTC. Protein product: CASTTSAQETQYF.